This TCR beta chain was retrieved from a study of OX40 agonist ivuxolimab in advanced cancers. Study details: The group had a mean age of roughly 65 years, ranged from about 23 to 85, and was 82.7% male. Earlier anti-PD-1, anti-PD-L1 or anti-CTLA-4 therapy was permitted; 30% to 50% had received some. Broader study findings: Nonresponders, in some cases, also had low normalized T-cell clonal expansion. In CD8+ T cells, expanded clones were on average more numerous than in CD4+.

Assay: immunoSEQ multiplex PCR; the TCRdb copy retains only in-frame clones and omits some. The profile covers 25,000 to 30,000 clones, with roughly 83% appearing a single time and 15% to 20% taken by the ten largest. About this clone itself: Its matching antigen is unknown.

CDR1 is MNHNS, CDR2 SASEGT, per germline. J lost 5 bases, V lost 6 bases, and 3 bases had no gene match. The CDR3 has 12 amino acids. V usage is TRBV6-1 and J usage is TRBJ1-1; 7 positions match TRBD1. The sample was CD4+ or CD8+ T cells sorted from blood, taken in a trial of the OX40 agonist ivuxolimab. The sequence came from an adult with an advanced solid tumor such as melanoma, head and neck, liver or kidney cancer. CDR3 nucleotides: TGTGCCAGCAGCAGACAGGGAACTGAAGCTTTCTTT. It codes for CASSRQGTEAFF.